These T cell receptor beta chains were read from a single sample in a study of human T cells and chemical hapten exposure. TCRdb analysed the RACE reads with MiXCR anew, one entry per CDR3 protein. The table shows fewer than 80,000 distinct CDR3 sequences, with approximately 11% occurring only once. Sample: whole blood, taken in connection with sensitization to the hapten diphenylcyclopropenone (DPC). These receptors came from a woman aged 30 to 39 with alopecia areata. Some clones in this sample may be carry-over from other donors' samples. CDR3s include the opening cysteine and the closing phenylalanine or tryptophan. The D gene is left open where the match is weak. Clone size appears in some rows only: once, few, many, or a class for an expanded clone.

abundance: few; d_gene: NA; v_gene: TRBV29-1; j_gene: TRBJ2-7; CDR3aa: CSVEDGQSYEQYF; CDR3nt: TGCAGCGTTGAAGATGGACAGTCCTACGAGCAGTACTTC
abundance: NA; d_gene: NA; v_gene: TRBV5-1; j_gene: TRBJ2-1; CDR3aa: CASSFSHEQFF; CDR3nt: TGCGCCAGCAGCTTTAGTCATGAGCAGTTCTTC
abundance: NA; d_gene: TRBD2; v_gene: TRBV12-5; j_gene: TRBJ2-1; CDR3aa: CASGSAGGINEQFF; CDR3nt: TGTGCTAGTGGTTCGGCGGGAGGGATAAATGAGCAGTTCTTC
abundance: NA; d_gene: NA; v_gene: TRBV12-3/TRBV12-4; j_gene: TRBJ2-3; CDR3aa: CATKVAGTDTQYF; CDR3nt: TGTGCCACCAAGGTAGCGGGCACAGATACGCAGTATTTT
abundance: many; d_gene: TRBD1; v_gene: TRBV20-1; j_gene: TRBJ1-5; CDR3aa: CSARGQGGQPQHF; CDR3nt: TGCAGTGCTAGAGGACAGGGGGGTCAGCCCCAGCATTTT
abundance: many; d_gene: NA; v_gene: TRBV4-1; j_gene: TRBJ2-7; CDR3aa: CASSPHLGSPSSYEQYF; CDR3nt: TGCGCCAGCAGCCCCCATTTAGGGTCTCCTAGCTCCTACGAGCAGTACTTC
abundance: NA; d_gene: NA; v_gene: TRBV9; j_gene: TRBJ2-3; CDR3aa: CASSVNWSSDTQYF; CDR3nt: TGTGCCAGCAGCGTAAACTGGTCGTCGGATACGCAGTATTTT
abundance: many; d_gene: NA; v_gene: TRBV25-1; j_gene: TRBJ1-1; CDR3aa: CASSDAWGGTEAFF; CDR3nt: TGTGCCAGCAGTGACGCCTGGGGTGGCACTGAAGCTTTCTTT
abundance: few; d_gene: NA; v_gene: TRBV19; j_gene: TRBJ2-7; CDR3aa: CASSIRTPPIYEQYF; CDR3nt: TGTGCCAGTAGTATAAGGACACCCCCCATCTACGAGCAGTACTTC
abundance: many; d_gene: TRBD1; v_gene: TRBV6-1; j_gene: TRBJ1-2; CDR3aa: CASRPTGTGAGGYTF; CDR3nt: TGTGCCAGCAGACCTACCGGGACAGGGGCTGGTGGCTACACCTTC
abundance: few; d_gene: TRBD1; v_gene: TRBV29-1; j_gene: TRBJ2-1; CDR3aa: CSVDGQGVSNEQFF; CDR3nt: TGCAGCGTTGACGGACAGGGGGTCTCCAATGAGCAGTTCTTC